This T cell receptor (beta chain) was obtained from a study of T and B cells in COVID-19 patients. Study details: Blood was sampled from COVID-19 patients who were either actively infected or recovered. Comorbidities linked to unfavorable COVID-19 outcome were present in about 90% of the 20 active-infection patients. Overall study results and limits: Patients with COVID-19 reportedly showed strongly skewed T cell receptor beta variable and joining gene usage. Of under 2,500 TCR clusters found only in the recovered cohort, 25 to 35 had low generation probability.

Germline V CDR1 and CDR2: SQVTM, ANQGSEA. CDR3 size: 12 residues. Losses at the gene ends were 4 bases for V and 5 bases for J; bases not matched to a gene: 3. TRB rearrangements were amplified by multiplex PCR with BIOMED2 TRB-A/B primers. MiXCR was run by TCRdb on the multiplex PCR reads, yielding one entry per CDR3 protein. The repertoire consists of about 18,000 distinct CDR3 sequences, with over 30% occurring once and the leading ten covering about 15%. By frequency in the sample, this clonotype is medium-sized. No antigen is known for it. From blood, about 250-500 ng of genomic DNA served as TRB template.

The chain has TRBV29-1 and TRBJ1-2, with TRBD1 matching 8 bases. Material: blood. The source of this sequence is a human donor with active COVID-19. CDR3 DNA: TGCAGCGTTGTAGGGGACAGGTATGGCTACACCTTC. Translating it yields CSVVGDRYGYTF.